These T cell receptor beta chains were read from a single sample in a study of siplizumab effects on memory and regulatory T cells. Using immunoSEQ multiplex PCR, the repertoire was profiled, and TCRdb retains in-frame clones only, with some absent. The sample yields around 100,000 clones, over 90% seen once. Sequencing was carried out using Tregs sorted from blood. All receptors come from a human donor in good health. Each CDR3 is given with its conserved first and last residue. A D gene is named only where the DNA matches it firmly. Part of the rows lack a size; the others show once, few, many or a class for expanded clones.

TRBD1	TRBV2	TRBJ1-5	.	TGTGCCAGCAATTCGGACAGGGGGCGAGGTCAGCCCCAGCATTTT	CASNSDRGRGQPQHF
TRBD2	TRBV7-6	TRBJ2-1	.	TGTGCCAGCAGCCCATCGTTCGCAGGGACTAGCGCCTACAATGAGCAGTTCTTC	CASSPSFAGTSAYNEQFF
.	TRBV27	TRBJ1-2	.	TGTGCCAGCAGTTTACGGGGGCTCTATGGCTACACCTTC	CASSLRGLYGYTF
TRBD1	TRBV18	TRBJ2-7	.	TGTGCCAGCTCCCGGGACAGGACCTACGAGCAGTACTTC	CASSRDRTYEQYF
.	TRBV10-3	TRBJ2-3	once	TGTGCCATCAGTGGCCGGCAGGGTCAAAGCACAGATACGCAGTATTTT	CAISGRQGQSTDTQYF
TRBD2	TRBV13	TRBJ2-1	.	TGTGCCAGCAGCTTAGCTAGCGGGAGTCCGTTCTTC	CASSLASGSPFF
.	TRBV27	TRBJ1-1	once	TGTGCCAGCAGTTTAGACACGAACACTGAAGCTTTCTTT	CASSLDTNTEAFF
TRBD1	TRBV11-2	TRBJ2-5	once	TGTGCCAGCAGCCCGCTAGGGACAGGGGGGGAGACCCAGTACTTC	CASSPLGTGGETQYF
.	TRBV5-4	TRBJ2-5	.	TGTGCCAGCAGCTTGCTGGAGCTCCAAGAGACCCAGTACTTC	CASSLLELQETQYF
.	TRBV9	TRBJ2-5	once	TGTGCCAGCAGCGTAGGGTGGTACCAAGAGACCCAGTACTTC	CASSVGWYQETQYF
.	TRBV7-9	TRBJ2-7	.	TGTGCCAGCAGCTTAGCAGGGACCTACGAGCAGTACTTC	CASSLAGTYEQYF
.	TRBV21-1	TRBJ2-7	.	TGTGCCCCCCCCGGGGCGAATCGTTCTTTGGTTGACTACGAGCAGTACTTC	CAPPGANRSLVDYEQYF
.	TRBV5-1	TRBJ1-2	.	TGCGCCAGCAGCAGCGGGGTATATGGCTACACCTTC	CASSSGVYGYTF
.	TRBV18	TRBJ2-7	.	TGTGCCAGCTCGCCCAGGGGCACAAGCTCCTACGAGCAGTACTTC	CASSPRGTSSYEQYF
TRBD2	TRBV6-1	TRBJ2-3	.	TGTGCCAGCAGTCCGACTAGCGGCACAGATACGCAGTATTTT	CASSPTSGTDTQYF
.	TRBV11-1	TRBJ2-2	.	TGTGCCAGCAGCTCCTTGCGAGGGACCGGGGAGCTGTTTTTT	CASSSLRGTGELFF
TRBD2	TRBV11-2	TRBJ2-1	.	TGTGCCAGCAGCATAAGACCGTCATCCGGACTAGCGGGAGACAATGAGCAGTTCTTC	CASSIRPSSGLAGDNEQFF
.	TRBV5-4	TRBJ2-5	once	TGTGCCAGCAGCTACCAAGAGACCCAGTACTTC	CASSYQETQYF